The 10 T cell receptor beta chains reported below all come from one sample, sequenced in a study of T cell responses to AZD1222 COVID-19 vaccine (dated by TCRdb to the early 2020s). The library came from the immunoSEQ multiplex PCR assay. What TCRdb holds here is the immuneACCESS table cut down to in-frame rearrangements. Part of the clones is not present; checked against another copy, under half of the missing clones reflect an unresolved V gene, and the others are unexplained. The sample profile shows fewer than 200,000 clones; roughly 91% of them were found once. 1.5% to 2% of the sample is in the top ten clones. The time point label for this specimen denotes: baseline before first vaccination. The sequencing used peripheral blood, collected on day 0 of AZD1222 vaccination. The origin of the receptors is an adult in good health.

This clone was seen a single time. The genes are TRBV12-3 or TRBV12-4 and TRBJ1-3; no firm D call. Trimming left V 2 bases short and J 3 bases short, with 5 bases between. CDR3 size: 13 residues. The CDR3 coding sequence is TGTGCCAGCAGTTTAAATTATGGAAACACCATATATTTT. Translating it yields CASSLNYGNTIYF.

The chain recombines TRBV7-6 with TRBJ1-5; no definite D call. CDR3 length: 15 amino acids. Deletions cut 5 bases from V and 4 bases from J, with 15 bases between. Germline V CDR1 and CDR2: SGHVS, FNYEAQ. CDR3 region: CASSPQEGGNQPQHF. CDR3 sequence (DNA): TGTGCCAGCAGCCCGCAGGAGGGTGGGAATCAGCCCCAGCATTTT.

The chain is built from TRBV7-9 and TRBJ1-1, with 10 nucleotides matching TRBD1. This CDR3 region has 14 residues. Per germline, CDR1 SEHNR and CDR2 FQNEAQ (reference sequence). Trimming took 5 bases from V and 2 from J; bases not matched to a gene: 2. In DNA form, the CDR3 reads TGTGCCAGCAGCGGACAGGGGGTTAACACTGAAGCTTTCTTT. It specifies CASSGQGVNTEAFF.

The sample holds one count of this clone. The V gene is TRBV4-2, the J gene TRBJ1-5, with D possibly TRBD1 on 5 matching bases. This CDR3 comprises 16 residues. The germline V gene encodes CDR1 LGHNA and CDR2 YNFKEQ. Trimming stripped 3 bases from V and 3 bases from J, with 15 bases between. The CDR3 sequence: CASSQEEGQTNQPQHF. CDR3 bases: TGTGCCAGCAGCCAGGAGGAGGGGCAGACCAATCAGCCCCAGCATTTT.

V is TRBV28 and J is TRBJ2-3; 14 positions match TRBD2. The ends lost 5 bases at V and 2 bases at J; junction bases unmatched: 9. Germline values: CDR1 MDHEN, CDR2 SYDVKM. There are 18 residues in the CDR3. CDR3: CASSPGTSGSWDTDTQYF. As DNA, the CDR3 is TGTGCCAGCAGTCCCGGGACTAGCGGGAGTTGGGACACAGATACGCAGTATTTT.

This chain joins TRBV7-9 and TRBJ1-3; maybe TRBD1 (5 bases). The ends were cut back, 1 base at V and 2 bases at J, with 21 bases in the middle. Germline CDR1 is SEHNR and CDR2 is FQNEAQ (reference sequence). The CDR3 is made up of 19 amino acids. This CDR3 reads CASSLDRGGAPLAGNTIYF. CDR3 sequence (DNA): TGTGCCAGCAGCTTAGATAGGGGAGGGGCCCCGCTGGCTGGAAACACCATATATTTT.

V gene TRBV19 combines with J gene TRBJ2-5; D is unresolved. Germline CDR1 reads LNHDA; CDR2 reads SQIVND (reference sequence). Trimming removed 5 bases at V and 3 bases at J, with 22 bases between. CDR3 length equals 17 residues. CDR3 residues: CASSPGRSGDPKETQYF. Written as DNA, the CDR3 is TGTGCCAGTAGTCCCGGCCGGTCGGGCGACCCGAAAGAGACCCAGTACTTC.

This clone was detected only a few times. The rearrangement links TRBV6-1 to TRBJ1-5; no reliable D call. This CDR3 contains 14 residues. V lost 1 base to trimming and J lost 5 bases, with 9 bases between them. Germline loops: CDR1 MNHNS, CDR2 SASEGT. CDR3 sequence reads: CASSEVAAYQPQHF. CDR3 sequence (DNA): TGTGCCAGCAGTGAAGTGGCAGCATATCAGCCCCAGCATTTT.

The chain employs TRBV30 and TRBJ1-6; D is undetermined. Trimming cost V 1 base and J 5 bases, with 18 bases left between them. This CDR3 is 17 amino acids long. Germline V CDR1 and CDR2: GTSNPN, SVGIG (reference sequence). For the CDR3, the DNA is TGTGCCTGGAGTGAAAGGGCAGGCAGTGGCCATAATTCACCCCTCCACTTT. This sequence encodes CAWSERAGSGHNSPLHF.

The V gene is TRBV4-2, the J gene TRBJ2-3, with TRBD2 matching over 9 bases. V gave up 5 bases and J gave up 5 bases; unmatched junction bases: 8. Germline V gene sequence: CDR1 LGHNA, CDR2 YNFKEQ. CDR3 size: 15 residues. The CDR3 here is CASSAGGGYIDTQYF. The CDR3 DNA sequence: TGTGCCAGCAGCGCGGGGGGGGGCTATATAGATACGCAGTATTTT.